The text below deals with one T cell receptor beta chain. This sample was included in a study of cytomegalovirus exposure and HLA in healthy donors. The assay was immunoSEQ multiplex PCR, and TCRdb's table has in-frame clones only and misses some. The sample contains 220,000 or so clones, roughly 88% of which appear only once. Sequenced input: PBMCs. The receptor was isolated from a young woman in good health and CMV-seropositive.

CDR3: CASSLGASMNTEAFF. CDR3 nucleotide sequence: TGTGCCAGCAGCTTAGGCGCCTCCATGAACACTGAAGCTTTCTTT. The chain employs TRBV7-8 and TRBJ1-1; D is uncertain. The length of the CDR3 is 15 residues. V was cut by 1 base and J by 0 bases, with 9 bases left in between. CDR1 SGHVS and CDR2 FQNEAQ come from the germline V gene.